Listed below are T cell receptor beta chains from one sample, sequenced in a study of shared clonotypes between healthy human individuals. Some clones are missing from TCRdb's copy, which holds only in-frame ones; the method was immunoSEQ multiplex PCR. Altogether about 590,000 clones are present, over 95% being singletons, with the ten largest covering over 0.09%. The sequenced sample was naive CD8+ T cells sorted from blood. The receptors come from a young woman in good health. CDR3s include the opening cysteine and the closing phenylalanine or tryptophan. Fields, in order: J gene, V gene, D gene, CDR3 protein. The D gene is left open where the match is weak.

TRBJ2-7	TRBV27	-	CASMELDSYEQYF
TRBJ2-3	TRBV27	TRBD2	CASSSGTSGRASSTDTQYF
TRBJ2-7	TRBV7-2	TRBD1	CASGTGPLFYEQYF
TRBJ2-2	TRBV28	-	CASSFPGELFF
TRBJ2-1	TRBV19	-	CASSIVWGGNEQFF
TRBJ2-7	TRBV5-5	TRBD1	CASSIDRAHEQYF
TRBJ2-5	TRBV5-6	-	CASSLMETQYF
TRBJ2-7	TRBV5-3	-	CARSLNRYYEQYF
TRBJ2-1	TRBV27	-	CASSLLGSNEQFF
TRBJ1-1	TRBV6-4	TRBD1	CASSLQGARGITEAFF
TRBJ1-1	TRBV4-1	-	CASSQRVTPNTEAFF
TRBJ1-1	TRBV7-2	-	CASSFLLRDKQAFF
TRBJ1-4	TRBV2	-	CASSEYLGTNEKLFF
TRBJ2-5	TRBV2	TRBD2	CASSELQSREAWGETQYF
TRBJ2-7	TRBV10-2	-	CASSESGVEQYF
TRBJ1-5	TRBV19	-	CASSIYTFFRDQPQHF
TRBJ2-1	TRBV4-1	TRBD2	CASSQDWLAGGVYNEQFF
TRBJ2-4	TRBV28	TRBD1	CASRQGQGSKNIQYF
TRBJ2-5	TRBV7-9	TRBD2	CASSPRLAGETQYF